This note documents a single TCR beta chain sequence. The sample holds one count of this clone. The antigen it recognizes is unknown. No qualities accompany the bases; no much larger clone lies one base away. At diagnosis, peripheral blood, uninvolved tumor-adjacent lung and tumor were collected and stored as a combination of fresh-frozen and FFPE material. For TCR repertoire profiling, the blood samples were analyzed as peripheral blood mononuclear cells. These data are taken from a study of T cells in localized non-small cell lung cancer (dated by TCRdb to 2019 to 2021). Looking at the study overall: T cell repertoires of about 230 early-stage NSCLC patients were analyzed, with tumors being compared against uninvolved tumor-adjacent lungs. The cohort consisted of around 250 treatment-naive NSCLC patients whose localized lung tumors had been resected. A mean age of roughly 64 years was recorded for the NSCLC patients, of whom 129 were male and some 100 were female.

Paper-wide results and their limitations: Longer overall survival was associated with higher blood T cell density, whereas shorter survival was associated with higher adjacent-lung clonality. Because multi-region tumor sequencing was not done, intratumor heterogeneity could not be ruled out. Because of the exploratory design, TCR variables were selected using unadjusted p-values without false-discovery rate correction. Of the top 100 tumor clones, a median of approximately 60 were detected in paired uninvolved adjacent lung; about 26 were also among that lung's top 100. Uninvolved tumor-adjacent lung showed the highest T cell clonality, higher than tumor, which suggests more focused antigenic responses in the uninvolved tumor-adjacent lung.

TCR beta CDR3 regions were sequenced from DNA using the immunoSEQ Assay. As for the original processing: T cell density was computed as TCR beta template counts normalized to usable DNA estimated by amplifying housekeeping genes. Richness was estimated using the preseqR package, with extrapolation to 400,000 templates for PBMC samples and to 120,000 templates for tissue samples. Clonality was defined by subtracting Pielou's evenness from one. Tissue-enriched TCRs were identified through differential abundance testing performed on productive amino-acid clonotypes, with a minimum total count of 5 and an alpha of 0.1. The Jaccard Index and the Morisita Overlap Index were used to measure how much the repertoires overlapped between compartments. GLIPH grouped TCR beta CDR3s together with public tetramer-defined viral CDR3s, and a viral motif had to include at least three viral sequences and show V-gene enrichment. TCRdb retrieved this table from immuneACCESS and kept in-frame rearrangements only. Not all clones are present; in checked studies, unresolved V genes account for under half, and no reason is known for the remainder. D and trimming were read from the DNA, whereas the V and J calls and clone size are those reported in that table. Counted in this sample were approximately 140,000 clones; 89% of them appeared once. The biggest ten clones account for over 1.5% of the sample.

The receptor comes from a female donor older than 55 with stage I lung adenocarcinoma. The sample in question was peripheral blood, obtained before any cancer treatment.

The sequence in DNA is TGTGCTAGTGGTTTGGACCTAAACAGGGGCCAAGAGACCCAGTACTTC. This encodes CASGLDLNRGQETQYF. The sequence joins TRBV12-5 to TRBJ2-5, with 7 middle bases fitting TRBD1. For CDR1 and CDR2, the germline V gene lists LGHNT and FRNRAP. Including cysteine and phenylalanine, the CDR3 has 16 amino acids. The entry retains the CDR3 DNA only, 48 bases that are in frame from base 1. Relative to germline, V is missing 1 base and J is missing 1 base, with 6 bases of the junction outside any gene match. The reference TRBV12-5 and TRBJ2-5 proteins fill in what lies around the CDR3, so the full variable domain reads DARVTQTPRHKVTEMGQEVTMRCQPILGHNTVFWYRQTMMQGLELLAYFRNRAPLDDSGMPKDRFSAEMPDATLATLKIQPSEPRDSAVYFCASGLDLNRGQETQYFGPGTRLLVL.